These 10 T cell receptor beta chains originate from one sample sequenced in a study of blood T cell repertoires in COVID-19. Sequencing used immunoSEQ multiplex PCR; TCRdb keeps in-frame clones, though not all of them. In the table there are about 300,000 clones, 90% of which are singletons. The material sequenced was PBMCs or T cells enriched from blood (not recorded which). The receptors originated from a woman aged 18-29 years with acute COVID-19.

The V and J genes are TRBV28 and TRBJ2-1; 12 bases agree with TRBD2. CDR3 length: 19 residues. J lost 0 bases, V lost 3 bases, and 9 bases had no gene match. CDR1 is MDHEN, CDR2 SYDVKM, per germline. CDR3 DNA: TGTGCCAGCAGTTTCAGACTAGCGGGGGCCCCTAGCTCCTACAATGAGCAGTTCTTC. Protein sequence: CASSFRLAGAPSSYNEQFF.

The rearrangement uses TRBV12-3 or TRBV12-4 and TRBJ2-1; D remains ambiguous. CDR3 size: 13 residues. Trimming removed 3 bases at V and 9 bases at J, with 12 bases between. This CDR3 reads CASSLVIGGEQFF. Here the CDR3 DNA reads TGTGCCAGCAGTTTGGTAATCGGTGGTGAGCAGTTCTTC.

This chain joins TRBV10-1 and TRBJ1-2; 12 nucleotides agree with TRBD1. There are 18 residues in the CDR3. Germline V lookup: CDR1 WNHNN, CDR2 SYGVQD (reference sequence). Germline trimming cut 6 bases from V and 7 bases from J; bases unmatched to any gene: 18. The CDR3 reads CASRGDGGDRGPGFGYTF. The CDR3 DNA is TGCGCCAGCAGGGGGGACGGAGGGGACAGGGGGCCTGGTTTTGGCTACACCTTC.

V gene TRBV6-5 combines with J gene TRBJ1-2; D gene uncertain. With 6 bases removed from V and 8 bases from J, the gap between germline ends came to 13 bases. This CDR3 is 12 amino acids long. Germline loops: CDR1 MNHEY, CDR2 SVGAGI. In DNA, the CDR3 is TGTGCCAGCAGGAATTATTTTGAGGGCTACACCTTC. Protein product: CASRNYFEGYTF.

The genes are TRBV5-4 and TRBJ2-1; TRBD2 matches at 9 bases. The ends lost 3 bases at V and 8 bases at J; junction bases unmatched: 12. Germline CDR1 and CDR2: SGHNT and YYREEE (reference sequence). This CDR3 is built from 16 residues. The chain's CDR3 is CASSWDLAGVFDEQFF. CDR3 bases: TGTGCCAGCAGCTGGGACTTAGCGGGAGTCTTTGATGAGCAGTTCTTC.

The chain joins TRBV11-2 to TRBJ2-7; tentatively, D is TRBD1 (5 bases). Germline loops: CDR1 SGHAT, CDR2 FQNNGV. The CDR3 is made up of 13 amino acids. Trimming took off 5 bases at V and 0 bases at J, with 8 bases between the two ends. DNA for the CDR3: TGTGCCAGCAGCCACAGGTACTCCTACGAGCAGTACTTC. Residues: CASSHRYSYEQYF.

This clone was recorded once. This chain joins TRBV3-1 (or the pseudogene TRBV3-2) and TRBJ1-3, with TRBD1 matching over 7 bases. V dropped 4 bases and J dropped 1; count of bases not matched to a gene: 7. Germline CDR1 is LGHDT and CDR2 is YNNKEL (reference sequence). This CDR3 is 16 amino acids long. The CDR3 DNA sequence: TGTGCCAGCAGCCTAAACCCAGGGGGATCTGGAAACACCATATATTTT. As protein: CASSLNPGGSGNTIYF.

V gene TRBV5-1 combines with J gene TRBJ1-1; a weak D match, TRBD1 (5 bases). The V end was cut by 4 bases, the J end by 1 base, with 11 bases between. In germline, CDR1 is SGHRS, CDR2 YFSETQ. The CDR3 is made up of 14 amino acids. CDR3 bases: TGCGCCAGCAGCCCCGACAGACCGAACACTGAAGCTTTCTTT. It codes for CASSPDRPNTEAFF.

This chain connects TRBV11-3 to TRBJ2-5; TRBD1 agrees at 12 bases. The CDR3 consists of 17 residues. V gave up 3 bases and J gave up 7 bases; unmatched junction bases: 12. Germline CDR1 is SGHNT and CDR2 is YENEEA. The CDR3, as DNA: TGTGCCAGCAGCTTGGAATATGGGGACAGGGGGCGTGGGACCCAGTACTTC. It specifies CASSLEYGDRGRGTQYF.

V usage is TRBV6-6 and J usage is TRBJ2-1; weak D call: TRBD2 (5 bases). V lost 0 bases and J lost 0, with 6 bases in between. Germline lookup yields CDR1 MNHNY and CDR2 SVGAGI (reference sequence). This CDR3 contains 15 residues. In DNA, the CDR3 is TGTGCCAGCAGTTACTCGGCGGGCTCCTACAATGAGCAGTTCTTC. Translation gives CASSYSAGSYNEQFF.